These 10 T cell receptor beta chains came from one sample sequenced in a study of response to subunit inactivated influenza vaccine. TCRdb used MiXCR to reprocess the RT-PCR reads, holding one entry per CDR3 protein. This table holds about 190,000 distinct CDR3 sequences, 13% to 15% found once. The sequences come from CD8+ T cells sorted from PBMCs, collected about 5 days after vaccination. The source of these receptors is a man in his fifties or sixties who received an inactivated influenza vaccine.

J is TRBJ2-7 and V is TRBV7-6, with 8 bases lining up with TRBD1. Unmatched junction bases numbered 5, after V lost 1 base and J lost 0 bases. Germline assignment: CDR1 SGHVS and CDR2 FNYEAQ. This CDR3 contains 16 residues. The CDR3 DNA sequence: TGTGCCAGCAGCTTAGGCGGACAGGGAAGCTCCTACGAGCAGTACTTC. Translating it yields CASSLGGQGSSYEQYF.

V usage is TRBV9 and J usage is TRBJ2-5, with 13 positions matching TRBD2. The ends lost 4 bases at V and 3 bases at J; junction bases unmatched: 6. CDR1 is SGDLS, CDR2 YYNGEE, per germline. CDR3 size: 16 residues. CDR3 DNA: TGTGCCAGCAGCCCAACTAGCGGGGGGGCCGAAGAGACCCAGTACTTC. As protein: CASSPTSGGAEETQYF.

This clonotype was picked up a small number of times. The CDR3 here is CASRGGDEQFF. The CDR3 nucleotides read TGTGCCAGCAGGGGCGGGGATGAGCAGTTCTTC. This sequence joins TRBV7-9 and TRBJ2-1, with D perhaps TRBD2 (6 bases). CDR1 and CDR2 (germline): SEHNR, FQNEAQ (reference sequence). This CDR3 has 11 residues. The V and J ends lost 6 bases and 8 bases respectively, with 8 bases between them.

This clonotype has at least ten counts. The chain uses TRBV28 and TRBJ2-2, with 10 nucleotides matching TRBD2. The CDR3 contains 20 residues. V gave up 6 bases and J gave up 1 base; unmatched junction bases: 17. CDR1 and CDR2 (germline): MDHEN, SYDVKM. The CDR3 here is CASSLVDASGRFENTGELFF. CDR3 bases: TGTGCCAGCAGCCTGGTAGACGCTAGCGGGAGATTTGAGAACACCGGGGAGCTGTTTTTT.

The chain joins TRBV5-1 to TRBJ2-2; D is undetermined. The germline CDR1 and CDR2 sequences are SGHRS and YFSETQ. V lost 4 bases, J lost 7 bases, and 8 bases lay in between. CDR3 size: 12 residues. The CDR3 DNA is TGCGCCAGCAGCGAATCTTTCGGGGAGCTGTTTTTT. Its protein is CASSESFGELFF.

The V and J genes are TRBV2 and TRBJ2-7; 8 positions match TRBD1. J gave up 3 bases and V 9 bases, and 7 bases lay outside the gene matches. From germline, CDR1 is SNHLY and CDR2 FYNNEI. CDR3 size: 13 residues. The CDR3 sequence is CASRGTGFYEQYF. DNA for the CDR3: TGTGCCAGTCGAGGGACAGGATTCTACGAGCAGTACTTC.

CDR3 in amino acids: CASSFPQSTYEQYF. CDR3 nucleotide sequence: TGTGCCAGCAGTTTCCCCCAGAGTACCTACGAGCAGTACTTC. The rearrangement uses TRBV28 and TRBJ2-7; D is undetermined. This CDR3 is built from 14 residues. In germline, CDR1 is MDHEN, CDR2 SYDVKM. Trimming removed 3 bases at V and 2 bases at J, with 11 bases between.

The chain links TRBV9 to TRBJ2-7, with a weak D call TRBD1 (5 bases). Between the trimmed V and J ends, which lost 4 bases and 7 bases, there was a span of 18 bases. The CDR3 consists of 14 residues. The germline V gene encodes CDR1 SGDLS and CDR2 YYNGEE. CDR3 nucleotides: TGTGCCAGCAGCCCATCGACCGCCAGGGAAGAGCAGTACTTC. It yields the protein CASSPSTAREEQYF.

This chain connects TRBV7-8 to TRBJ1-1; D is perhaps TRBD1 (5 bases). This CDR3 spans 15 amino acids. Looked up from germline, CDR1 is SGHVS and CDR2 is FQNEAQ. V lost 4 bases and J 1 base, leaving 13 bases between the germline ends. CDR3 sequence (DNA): TGTGCCAGCAGCTCTCCGGCCACAGGGAACACTGAAGCTTTCTTT. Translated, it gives CASSSPATGNTEAFF.

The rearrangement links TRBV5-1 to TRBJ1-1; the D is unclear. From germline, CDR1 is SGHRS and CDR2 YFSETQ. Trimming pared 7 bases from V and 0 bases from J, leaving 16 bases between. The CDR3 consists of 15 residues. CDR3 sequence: CASYRGGGMNTEAFF. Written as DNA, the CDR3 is TGCGCCAGCTACCGTGGAGGCGGGATGAACACTGAAGCTTTCTTT. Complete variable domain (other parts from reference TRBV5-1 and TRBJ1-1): KAGVTQTPRYLIKTRGQQVTLSCSPISGHRSVSWYQQTPGQGLQFLFEYFSETQRNKGNFPGRFSGRQFSNSRSEMNVSTLELGDSALYLCASYRGGGMNTEAFFGQGTRLTVV.